The sequence of this T cell receptor (beta chain) was determined in a study of blood T cell repertoires in COVID-19. This CDR3 spans 15 amino acids. V shed 3 bases, J shed 0 bases, and the junction held 2 bases outside the gene matches. The germline V gene encodes CDR1 LGHNA and CDR2 YSLEER. TCRdb keeps only in-frame clones here, not all; method: immunoSEQ multiplex PCR. The sample contains about 250,000 clones, around 88% of which appear only once. The sample taken for sequencing was peripheral blood. The source of this sequence is a man aged 35 to 55 with active or convalescent COVID-19. This chain connects TRBV4-3 to TRBJ2-3, with 8 bases aligning to TRBD1. The CDR3 DNA sequence: TGCGCCAGCAGCCAGGGACAGGCTAGCACAGATACGCAGTATTTT. Residues: CASSQGQASTDTQYF.